The T cell receptor beta chain described here comes from a study of beta chain features in type 1 diabetes. Across the whole study: Age, gender, cell numbers and subset yield matched between patients and controls. The study's findings and limits: Among all four CD4+ subsets, Type 1 diabetes patients had TCRB CDR3s that were moderately but significantly shorter. Whether TCRB rearrangement is influenced by HLA type went unresolved here.

Reverse transcription of all isolated RNA meant that expressed TCRB transcripts were sequenced. Using immunoSEQ multiplex PCR, the repertoire was profiled, and TCRdb retains in-frame clones only, with some absent. The sample includes around 450,000 clones, about 10% of them seen just once. Markers CD45RO/CCR7/CD25/CD127/CD95/CD27 served to sort CD4+ naive, central memory, regulatory and stem cell-like memory cells. This CDR3 has 16 amino acids. The V end lost 0 bases, the J end lost 0 bases, and 10 bases lay between the germline ends. CDR1 is SGHRS, CDR2 YFSETQ, per germline. Details on this clone: What it binds is unknown.

V usage is TRBV5-1 and J usage is TRBJ2-4; D not certain. The sequencing sample was made of naive CD4+ T cells from blood. The clonotype was recovered from a woman under 30 in good health. As DNA, the CDR3 is TGCGCCAGCAGCTTGGGGGCCTATTTAGCCAAAAACATTCAGTACTTC. It yields the protein CASSLGAYLAKNIQYF.